Below are 25 T cell receptor beta chains sequenced from a single sample in a study of identical twins. TCRdb called the 5' RACE reads again in MiXCR, with one record for every CDR3 protein. There are approximately 210,000 distinct CDR3 sequences in the sample; approximately 15% occur only once, and 35% to 45% lies in the top ten. This same sample was also taken into another study, of T cells expressing NK-cell markers.

The sample was CD8+ T cells sorted from blood. These receptors all stem from a woman aged 18-29 years in good health.

The rearrangement links TRBV14 to TRBJ2-1; a possible D gene is TRBD2 (5 bases). The CDR3 is made up of 14 amino acids. V lost 2 bases to trimming and J lost 8 bases, with 13 bases between them. The germline CDR1 and CDR2 sequences are SGHDN and FVKESK. The CDR3 nucleotides read TGTGCCAGCAGCCAATACTTACTAGTCGATGAGCAGTTCTTC. Residues: CASSQYLLVDEQFF.

The genes are TRBV9 and TRBJ2-3, with TRBD1 matching 8 bases. The V gene's germline CDR1 is SGDLS and CDR2 YYNGEE. There are 17 residues in the CDR3. V lost 4 bases to trimming and J lost 5 bases; unmatched junction nucleotides: 15. The CDR3 bases are TGTGCCAGCAGCTCCCCCTCAGGGGGCGGCTCGGGAGATACGCAGTATTTT. Its protein is CASSSPSGGGSGDTQYF.

This clonotype was recorded a few times. The V and J genes are TRBV29-1 and TRBJ2-1; D is perhaps TRBD2 (5 bases). V was shortened by 4 bases and J by 0 bases, with 13 bases between the two germline ends. CDR3 length equals 15 residues. Germline V gene data show CDR1 as SQVTM and CDR2 as ANQGSEA. The CDR3 is CSVVEGTLSYNEQFF. The CDR3 DNA reads as TGCAGCGTTGTTGAGGGCACCCTCTCCTACAATGAGCAGTTCTTC.

This clonotype was counted a few times. The chain uses TRBV5-4 and TRBJ2-7, with 14 positions matching TRBD2. There are 15 residues in the CDR3. J lost 6 bases, V lost 4 bases, and 6 bases had no gene match. Germline CDR1 and CDR2: SGHNT and YYREEE (reference sequence). This CDR3 reads CASSMGLAGEIEQYF. The CDR3 DNA reads as TGTGCCAGCAGCATGGGACTAGCGGGGGAGATCGAGCAGTACTTC.

This chain uses TRBV10-3 with TRBJ1-1, with D perhaps matching TRBD1 (6 bases). V was cut by 7 bases and J by 1 base, with 13 bases left in between. Germline CDR1 is ENHRY and CDR2 is SYGVKD. There are 14 residues in the CDR3. CDR3 DNA: TGTGCCATCACTGGACAGTGGGGGAACACTGAAGCTTTCTTT. The encoded protein is CAITGQWGNTEAFF.

The DNA of the CDR3 is TGCGCCAGCAGGCCACCCCCGCCGAGGGCTGAAGCTTTCTTT. Its protein is CASRPPPPRAEAFF. The rearrangement joins TRBV5-1 to TRBJ1-1; D unresolved. The germline CDR1 and CDR2 sequences are SGHRS and YFSETQ. This CDR3 region has 14 residues. Trimming pared 5 bases from V and 6 bases from J, leaving 17 bases between. Together with reference TRBV5-1 and TRBJ1-1, the CDR3 gives the full variable domain: KAGVTQTPRYLIKTRGQQVTLSCSPISGHRSVSWYQQTPGQGLQFLFEYFSETQRNKGNFPGRFSGRQFSNSRSEMNVSTLELGDSALYLCASRPPPPRAEAFFGQGTRLTVV.

The rearrangement links TRBV7-9 to TRBJ2-5, with 9 bases identical to TRBD1. V trimming: 7 bases; J trimming: 2 bases; junction bases outside the gene matches: 8. CDR3 length: 15 amino acids. Looked up from germline, CDR1 is SEHNR and CDR2 is FQNEAQ (reference sequence). The CDR3, as DNA: TGTGCCAGCACCAGGGACAGGGTGGGTCAAGAGACCCAGTACTTC. Protein sequence: CASTRDRVGQETQYF. The whole variable domain, filled in from reference TRBV7-9 and TRBJ2-5, reads DTGVSQNPRHKITKRGQNVTFRCDPISEHNRLYWYRQTLGQGPEFLTYFQNEAQLEKSRLLSDRFSAERPKGSFSTLEIQRTEQGDSAMYLCASTRDRVGQETQYFGPGTRLLVL.

The V and J genes are TRBV9 and TRBJ2-7, with unresolved D. CDR1 is SGDLS and CDR2 is YYNGEE in the germline V gene. Between the trimmed V and J ends, which lost 2 bases and 2 bases, there was a span of 8 bases. This CDR3 is 13 amino acids long. DNA for the CDR3: TGTGCCAGCAGCGTTGGCGACACCTACGAGCAGTACTTC. Translation gives CASSVGDTYEQYF.

The chain employs TRBV6-1 and TRBJ2-7, with TRBD1 identical over 10 bases. CDR1 and CDR2 from the germline V gene are MNHNS and SASEGT. Trimming cost V 4 bases and J 6 bases; bases outside gene matches: 6. CDR3 length: 14 amino acids. The CDR3 loop is CASSAGTGVREQYF. CDR3 DNA sequence: TGTGCCAGCAGTGCGGGGACAGGGGTTCGCGAGCAGTACTTC.

This clonotype appeared many times. V gene TRBV9 combines with J gene TRBJ1-5; D gene uncertain. Trimming removed 4 bases from V and 3 bases from J, with 11 bases in between. Germline V lookup: CDR1 SGDLS, CDR2 YYNGEE. The CDR3 runs to 14 residues. The CDR3 nucleotides are TGTGCCAGCAGCCCTTACCCCCTCAATCAGCCCCAGCATTTT. It yields the protein CASSPYPLNQPQHF. Drawing the rest from reference TRBV9 and TRBJ1-5, the complete variable domain is DSGVTQTPKHLITATGQRVTLRCSPRSGDLSVYWYQQSLDQGLQFLIQYYNGEERAKGNILERFSAQQFPDLHSELNLSSLELGDSALYFCASSPYPLNQPQHFGDGTRLSIL.

In the case of this clonotype: Just one base apart from a much larger clone, this may be a read error. V is TRBV12-3 or TRBV12-4 and J is TRBJ2-3; possibly TRBD1 for D (6 bases). The CDR3 length is 14 residues. CDR3 nucleotide sequence: TGTGCCAGCAGTTCCCAGGGGTCCCCCTTTGGGCAGAATTTT. It encodes CASSSQGSPFGQNF.

The chain carries TRBV20-1 and TRBJ1-1; TRBD1 agrees at 8 bases. CDR1 is DFQATT, CDR2 SNEGSKA, per germline (reference sequence). The CDR3 length is 13 residues. With V trimmed by 7 bases and J by 4 bases, 8 bases remained unmatched. CDR3 residues: CSGPGQDATEAFF. The CDR3 DNA is TGCAGTGGTCCGGGACAGGATGCCACTGAAGCTTTCTTT.

The chain is built from TRBV27 and TRBJ2-7; no definite D call. The V end was cut by 4 bases, the J end by 0 bases, with 13 bases between. Germline-derived CDR1 and CDR2 are MNHEY and SMNVEV (reference sequence). The CDR3 runs 15 residues. The CDR3 DNA is TGTGCCAGCAGTTCCGCTACCAACAGCTCCTACGAGCAGTACTTC. This gives the protein CASSSATNSSYEQYF.

The chain is built from TRBV27 and TRBJ2-6; D is ambiguous. Looked up from germline, CDR1 is MNHEY and CDR2 is SMNVEV (reference sequence). V was clipped by 6 bases and J by 5 bases, with 8 bases between them. The CDR3 is made up of 13 amino acids. The CDR3 sequence: CASRKGRANVLTF. The CDR3 DNA reads TGTGCCAGCAGGAAAGGGAGGGCCAACGTCCTGACTTTC.

This clonotype was seen only a few times. This chain links TRBV7-2 with TRBJ2-7, with 9 bases fitting TRBD2. The CDR3 runs to 15 residues. The germline V gene has CDR1 SGHTA and CDR2 FQGNSA. With 6 bases clipped from V and 3 bases from J, the junction kept 9 bases outside the gene matches. The CDR3 DNA reads as TGTGCCAGCAGTTTGAGGCGGGAGGGCCTCTACGAGCAGTACTTC. This gives the protein CASSLRREGLYEQYF.

This clonotype was seen at least ten times. This sequence joins TRBV12-3 or TRBV12-4 and TRBJ1-2; D is undetermined. CDR3 size: 14 residues. The V end was cut by 6 bases, the J end by 4 bases, with 15 bases between. The DNA for the CDR3 is TGTGCCAGCAGCCTAGTAAACCCAATCTATGGCTACACCTTC. Its translation is CASSLVNPIYGYTF.

The genes are TRBV9 and TRBJ1-1, with D unresolved. V shed 4 bases and J shed 1 base, with 11 bases lying between them. The length of the CDR3 is 14 residues. In germline, CDR1 is SGDLS, CDR2 YYNGEE. The CDR3 reads CASSPPPGNTEAFF. CDR3 bases: TGTGCCAGCAGCCCGCCACCGGGGAACACTGAAGCTTTCTTT.

The rearrangement uses TRBV11-2 and TRBJ2-1; 7 nucleotides agree with TRBD2. The CDR3 loop spans 14 amino acids. Trimming removed 5 bases from V and 3 bases from J; junction bases left unmatched: 4. Germline-derived CDR1 and CDR2 are SGHAT and FQNNGV. The CDR3 coding sequence is TGTGCCAGCAGCGGGAGGGAGGGCTACAATGAGCAGTTCTTC. As protein: CASSGREGYNEQFF.

This clonotype was picked up a small number of times. This sequence joins TRBV9 and TRBJ2-2; 11 bases fit TRBD1. V gave up 3 bases and J gave up 6 bases; unmatched junction bases: 4. CDR1 and CDR2 (germline): SGDLS, YYNGEE. The CDR3 loop spans 15 amino acids. The CDR3 is CASSGTGGAPGELFF. CDR3 sequence (DNA): TGTGCCAGCAGCGGGACAGGGGGCGCCCCCGGGGAGCTGTTTTTT.

This clonotype came up once. The V gene is TRBV9, the J gene TRBJ2-3, with TRBD2 as a possible D gene (6 bases). CDR3 size: 16 residues. Between the trimmed V and J ends, which lost 2 bases and 7 bases, there was a span of 20 bases. CDR1 is SGDLS, CDR2 YYNGEE, per germline. CDR3 bases: TGTGCCAGCAGCGTGAATAGCGGTCGGGAGATGAATACGCAGTATTTT. It is translated as CASSVNSGREMNTQYF.

V is TRBV12-5 and J is TRBJ2-1, with 11 bases matching TRBD2. The CDR3 is 17 amino acids. V was pared by 6 bases and J by 8 bases, with 15 bases of the junction left unmatched. Germline CDR1 and CDR2: LGHNT and FRNRAP. This CDR3 is CASGLRITSGRSDEQFF. CDR3 nucleotides: TGTGCTAGTGGCCTCCGGATCACTAGCGGGAGAAGTGATGAGCAGTTCTTC.

This chain joins TRBV20-1 and TRBJ2-1; possible D gene TRBD1, 5 bases. Deletions cut 3 bases from V and 0 bases from J, with 21 bases between. Germline CDR1 and CDR2: DFQATT and SNEGSKA (reference sequence). The CDR3 loop spans 18 amino acids. This CDR3 reads CSARDTLTTSSSYNEQFF. In DNA form, the CDR3 reads TGCAGTGCTAGGGACACACTCACTACCTCGAGCTCCTACAATGAGCAGTTCTTC.

This clonotype occurred many times. This chain joins TRBV14 and TRBJ2-7; D is uncertain. V gave up 4 bases and J gave up 5 bases, with 12 bases separating them. Germline loops: CDR1 SGHDN, CDR2 FVKESK. The CDR3 extends over 13 amino acids. The CDR3, as DNA: TGTGCCAGCAGCCCCGACCGTAGAGACGAGCAGTACTTC. Amino acids: CASSPDRRDEQYF.

The chain is built from TRBV12-3 or TRBV12-4 and TRBJ2-3; maybe TRBD2 (6 bases). The length of the CDR3 is 13 residues. The ends were cut back, 4 bases at V and 6 bases at J, with 11 bases in the middle. The chain's CDR3 is CASSWDSGDTQYF. CDR3 bases: TGTGCCAGCAGTTGGGACTCCGGGGATACGCAGTATTTT.

This clonotype was detected a few times. The chain uses TRBV7-9 and TRBJ1-1; no definite D call. CDR1 is SEHNR, CDR2 FQNEAQ, per germline (reference sequence). The CDR3 is 15 residues long. The ends were cut back, 5 bases at V and 0 bases at J, with 13 bases in the middle. The CDR3 sequence: CASSDRRQVNTEAFF. CDR3 bases: TGTGCCAGCAGCGACCGACGGCAGGTGAACACTGAAGCTTTCTTT.